This note documents a single T cell receptor beta chain sequence. The antigen is not known. The CDR3 loop spans 14 amino acids. CDR1 and CDR2 (germline): SEHNR, FQNEAQ (reference sequence). V was clipped by 5 bases and J by 4 bases, with 14 bases between them. This record comes from a study of T cells in localized non-small cell lung cancer. Whole-study findings and limits: As only one tumor region underwent sequencing, heterogeneity remains possible. Uninvolved adjacent lung showed higher T cell clonality than tumor.

Sequencing was performed with immunoSEQ multiplex PCR; in TCRdb, only in-frame clones are kept and a portion is missing. The sample shows 72,000 or so clones, 86% of them seen only once. The TCR originated in a male donor at least 60 years old with stage III squamous cell lung carcinoma. Material: peripheral blood, obtained before any cancer treatment. This chain uses TRBV7-9 with TRBJ2-5; TRBD1 or TRBD2 may be the D gene (5 bases each). In nucleotides, the CDR3 is TGTGCCAGCAGCCCGGGTGCAGGGACAGAGACCCAGTACTTC. Amino acids: CASSPGAGTETQYF.